This TCR beta chain was recovered during a study of CD8 T cells in ankylosing spondylitis. Using its own MiXCR run on the 5' RACE reads, TCRdb lists one record per CDR3 protein. The sample lists a few hundred thousand distinct CDR3 sequences; less than 25% were seen once. Sequencing was done on a sample of blood, either unsorted or a sorted T cell fraction (not recorded which). This clonotype originated in a female donor with ankylosing spondylitis or in good health (not recorded which).

CDR3 amino acids: CATSDPLAGENEQFF. In DNA, the CDR3 is TGTGCCACCAGTGATCCCCTAGCGGGAGAGAATGAGCAGTTCTTC. This rearrangement joins TRBV24-1 to TRBJ2-1; 10 bases are a match to TRBD2. The J segment lost 7 bases and the V segment lost 3 bases, leaving 5 bases of the junction unmatched. This CDR3 contains 15 residues. Germline V gene data show CDR1 as KGHDR and CDR2 as SFDVKD.